The clone carrying this T cell receptor beta chain came up once. This sample is part of a study of cytomegalovirus exposure and HLA in healthy donors. Clones were sequenced by immunoSEQ multiplex PCR, and TCRdb holds only the in-frame ones, with some missing. This sample has approximately 100,000 clones, with about 90% found just once. Germline CDR1 and CDR2: MNHEY and SVGAGI. The CDR3 spans 13 residues. Trimming shortened V by 8 bases and J by 9 bases, and 20 bases separated the two germline ends. This sequence originates from a man aged 18-30 years in good health and CMV-seropositive. The V gene is TRBV6-5, the J gene TRBJ2-7, with a weak D call TRBD1 (6 bases). The sequenced sample consisted of PBMCs. The CDR3 DNA reads TGTGCCAGCCTAGACAGGCGGATCGGGGTGCAGTACTTC. Translation gives CASLDRRIGVQYF.